The next 8 T cell receptor beta chains were all read from a single sample in a study of blood T cells in healthy people across ages. Through a sample-barcoded 5' primer and a J-beta primer mix, a second PCR was run for roughly 6 to 11 cycles. TCRdb redid the calling of the 5' RACE reads with MiXCR, one entry per CDR3 protein. The repertoire includes about 1.1 million distinct CDR3 sequences, approximately 38% of them detected once, and about 12% sits in the top ten. The sequenced sample was blood. These receptors were collected from a man younger than 35 in good health.

The chain combines TRBV4-3 with TRBJ1-4; 7 bases map to TRBD1. The germline CDR1 and CDR2 sequences are LGHNA and YSLEER. J lost 8 bases, V lost 3 bases, and 12 bases had no gene match. The CDR3 sequence is 16 residues long. The DNA for the CDR3 is TGCGCCAGCAGCCAGGAGCCAGGGACCAGGGGGGAAAAACTGTTTTTT. It is translated as CASSQEPGTRGEKLFF.

The chain joins TRBV20-1 to TRBJ1-1; 10 bases are a match to TRBD1. There are 15 residues in the CDR3. Trimming took 6 bases from V and 3 from J; bases not matched to a gene: 10. CDR1 and CDR2 from the germline V gene are DFQATT and SNEGSKA (reference sequence). The CDR3 reads CSARTGGVRDTEAFF. In DNA, the CDR3 is TGCAGTGCGAGGACAGGGGGGGTTAGGGACACTGAAGCTTTCTTT.

The genes are TRBV7-6 and TRBJ1-5; possibly TRBD1 for D (6 bases). Germline V gene lookup returns CDR1 SGHVS and CDR2 FNYEAQ. This CDR3 comprises 17 residues. Deletions cut 2 bases from V and 7 bases from J, with 21 bases between. The CDR3 DNA sequence: TGTGCCAGCAGCTTAAATGGGGGGCATTACCACTCCCAGCCCCAGCATTTT. Encoded protein: CASSLNGGHYHSQPQHF.

This chain joins TRBV7-2 and TRBJ2-5; D is perhaps TRBD1 (6 bases). The CDR3 contains 14 residues. Germline-derived CDR1 and CDR2 are SGHTA and FQGNSA. The ends were cut back, 5 bases at V and 2 bases at J, with 12 bases in the middle. CDR3 amino acids: CASSHHREQETQYF. DNA of the CDR3: TGTGCCAGCAGCCATCACAGGGAACAAGAGACCCAGTACTTC.

The table lists this clonotype with a few counts. The chain couples TRBV7-9 to TRBJ1-4; a weak D match, TRBD1 (6 bases). V lost 5 bases and J 0 bases, leaving 10 bases between the germline ends. The CDR3 has 15 residues. Germline assignment: CDR1 SEHNR and CDR2 FQNEAQ (reference sequence). CDR3 amino acids: CASSLRTATNEKLFF. CDR3 nucleotides: TGTGCCAGCAGCCTACGGACAGCAACTAATGAAAAACTGTTTTTT.

The sample holds a few counts of this clonotype. This chain joins TRBV4-2 and TRBJ2-5, with D perhaps TRBD1 (7 bases). The CDR3 is made up of 16 amino acids. Germline CDR1 LGHNA, CDR2 YNFKEQ. Trimming removed 4 bases from V and 5 bases from J, with 20 bases in between. The DNA of the CDR3 is TGTGCCAGCAGCCCAACGACAGGGAGGATCGGGGAGACCCAGTACTTC. As protein: CASSPTTGRIGETQYF.

This clonotype was detected a few times. The chain recombines TRBV12-3 or TRBV12-4 with TRBJ1-2; maybe TRBD1 (5 bases). The V and J ends lost 6 bases and 4 bases respectively, with 18 bases between them. This CDR3 region has 15 residues. CDR3 sequence reads: CASSPGQGPIYGYTF. CDR3 nucleotide sequence: TGTGCCAGCAGCCCAGGGCAGGGCCCTATCTATGGCTACACCTTC.

This clonotype was counted between two and nine times. The J gene is TRBJ2-7, the V gene TRBV20-1; TRBD2 is a possible D gene (5 bases). The CDR3 loop spans 15 amino acids. Germline CDR1 and CDR2: DFQATT and SNEGSKA (reference sequence). V was shortened by 5 bases and J by 6 bases, with 23 bases between the two germline ends. CDR3 region: CSAGEWGEYPREQYF. The CDR3 DNA is TGCAGTGCTGGGGAGTGGGGAGAATACCCTCGCGAGCAGTACTTC.